The clone carrying this T cell receptor beta chain was observed at least ten times. Its specificity is not known. Diagnoses were established using clinical symptoms, serum thyroxine and TRAb, thyroid ultrasound and orbital computed tomography. The entry originates in a study of T cells in Graves' hyperthyroidism and ophthalmopathy. In the study overall: Upon initial diagnosis and before any treatment, peripheral blood was collected. General study points: Ophthalmopathy, as predicted by the model, came a median roughly 6.5 months after the prediction.

RNA transcripts yielded amplified TCR beta CDR3 regions. A set of HTBI primers served as the primers for a first-round RT-PCR of the TCR CDR3. TCRdb processed the multiplex PCR reads anew with MiXCR; each CDR3 protein has one entry. The sample gives 150,000 to 200,000 distinct CDR3 sequences, around 8.9% of which show up once; over 20% is in the top ten. The sample comprised blood. The TCR originated in a woman younger than 30 with Graves' hyperthyroidism that later progressed to Graves' ophthalmopathy.

CDR3 bases: TGCGCCAGCAGCTTTCGTCCGGGACCCTACAATGAGCAGTTCTTC. Its translation: CASSFRPGPYNEQFF. This chain joins TRBV5-1 and TRBJ2-1; D assignment may be TRBD1 or TRBD2 (5 bases each). The CDR3 is 15 amino acids. Germline values: CDR1 SGHRS, CDR2 YFSETQ. Deletions cut 2 bases from V and 2 bases from J, with 11 bases between.